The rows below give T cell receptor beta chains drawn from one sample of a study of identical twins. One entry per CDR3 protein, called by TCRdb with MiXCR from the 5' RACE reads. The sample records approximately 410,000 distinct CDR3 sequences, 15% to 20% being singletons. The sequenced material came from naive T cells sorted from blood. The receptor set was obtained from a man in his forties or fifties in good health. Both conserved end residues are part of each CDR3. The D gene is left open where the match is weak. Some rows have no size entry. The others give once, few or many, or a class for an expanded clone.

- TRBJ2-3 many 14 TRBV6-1 CASSPRGARDTQYF TGTGCCAGCAGCCCGAGGGGAGCACGAGATACGCAGTATTTT
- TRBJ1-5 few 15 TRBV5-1 CASSLAGIGNQPQHF TGCGCCAGCAGCTTGGCAGGGATCGGGAATCAGCCCCAGCATTTT
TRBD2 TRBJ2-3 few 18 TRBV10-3 CAISEISGGSSFTDTQYF TGTGCCATCAGTGAGATTAGCGGGGGGTCCTCTTTCACAGATACGCAGTATTTT
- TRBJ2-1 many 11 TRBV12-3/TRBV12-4 CASSTNREQFF TGTGCCAGCAGCACCAACAGGGAGCAGTTCTTC
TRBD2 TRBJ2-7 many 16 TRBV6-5 CASSYSRLAGYYEQYF TGTGCCAGCAGTTACTCGAGACTAGCGGGATACTACGAGCAGTACTTC
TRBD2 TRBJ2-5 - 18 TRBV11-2 CASSLQTSGGGYQETQYF TGTGCCAGCAGCTTGCAGACTAGCGGGGGGGGGTACCAAGAGACCCAGTACTTC
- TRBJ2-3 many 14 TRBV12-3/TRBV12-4 CASSPRTVSDTQYF TGTGCCAGCAGTCCCCGGACCGTTTCAGATACGCAGTATTTT
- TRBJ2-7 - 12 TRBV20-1 CSAHRRADEQYF TGCAGTGCTCACCGCCGGGCCGACGAGCAGTACTTC
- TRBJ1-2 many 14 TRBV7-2 CASSLERGLYGYTF TGTGCCAGCAGCCTAGAGAGAGGGCTCTATGGCTACACCTTC
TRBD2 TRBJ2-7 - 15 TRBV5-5 CASSQQRGESYEQYF TGTGCCAGCAGCCAGCAGCGGGGGGAATCCTACGAGCAGTACTTC
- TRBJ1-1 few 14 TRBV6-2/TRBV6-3 CASSYSTRGTEAFF TGTGCCAGCAGTTACTCGACAAGGGGAACTGAAGCTTTCTTT
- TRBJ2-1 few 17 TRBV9 CASSARGERSAYNEQFF TGTGCCAGCAGCGCTAGAGGGGAGCGGAGCGCCTACAATGAGCAGTTCTTC
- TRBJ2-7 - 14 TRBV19 CASSISRTGSEQYF TGTGCCAGTAGTATATCCAGGACGGGAAGCGAGCAGTACTTC
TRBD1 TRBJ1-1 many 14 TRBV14 CASSQTGLATEAFF TGTGCCAGCAGCCAGACAGGGTTGGCCACTGAAGCTTTCTTT
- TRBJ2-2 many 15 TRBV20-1 CSAQRAGMNTGELFF TGCAGTGCCCAAAGGGCGGGGATGAACACCGGGGAGCTGTTTTTT
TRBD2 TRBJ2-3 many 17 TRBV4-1 CASSQRRAGALKDTQYF TGCGCCAGCAGCCAACGGCGAGCGGGGGCCTTAAAGGATACGCAGTATTTT
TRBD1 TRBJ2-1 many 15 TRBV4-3 CASSPSGTVNNEQFF TGCGCCAGCAGCCCGTCCGGGACAGTTAACAATGAGCAGTTCTTC
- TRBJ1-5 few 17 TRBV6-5 CASSYSSSRGSNQPQHF TGTGCCAGCAGTTACTCATCATCCAGGGGTAGCAATCAGCCCCAGCATTTT
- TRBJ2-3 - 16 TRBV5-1 CASSSGRGGARDTQYF TGCGCCAGCAGCTCAGGAAGGGGGGGGGCCAGAGATACGCAGTATTTT
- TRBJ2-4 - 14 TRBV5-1 CASSLRDSPNIQYF TGCGCCAGCAGCTTGCGGGACTCCCCAAACATTCAGTACTTC
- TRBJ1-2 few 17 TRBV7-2 CASSLTGLSQGIYGYTF TGTGCCAGCAGCTTAACTGGTTTGAGCCAGGGGATATATGGCTACACCTTC
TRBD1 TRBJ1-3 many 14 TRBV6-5 CASSYGTDGNTIYF TGTGCCAGCAGTTACGGGACAGATGGAAACACCATATATTTT
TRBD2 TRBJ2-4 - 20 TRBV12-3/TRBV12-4 CASSLSGWASGTPAKNIQYF TGTGCCAGCAGTCTATCGGGCTGGGCTAGCGGGACCCCAGCCAAAAACATTCAGTACTTC
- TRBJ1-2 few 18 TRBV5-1 CASSPMSRGTQSTAGYTF TGCGCCAGCAGCCCAATGTCTCGGGGAACCCAATCAACTGCTGGCTACACCTTC
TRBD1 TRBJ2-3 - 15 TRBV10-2 CASSEQGAKTDTQYF TGCGCCAGCAGTGAGCAGGGGGCGAAAACAGATACGCAGTATTTT
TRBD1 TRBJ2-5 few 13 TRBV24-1 CATGTGYQETQYF TGTGCCACTGGGACAGGGTACCAAGAGACCCAGTACTTC